This TCR beta chain is drawn from a study of shared clonotypes between healthy human individuals. The protocol was immunoSEQ multiplex PCR, while the TCRdb copy is restricted to in-frame clones and leaves out a portion. The table lists about 1,500,000 clones, around 97% of them singletons, with roughly 1.2% in the top ten. Germline values: CDR1 MNHNS, CDR2 SASEGT. Deletions cut 8 bases from V and 8 bases from J, with 15 bases between. CDR3 length: 13 amino acids. This clonotype was obtained from a man younger than 45 in good health. Material: naive CD4+ T cells sorted from blood. Specified subset: CD45RA+ positively selected. The rearrangement joins TRBV6-1 to TRBJ1-4; D possibly corresponds to TRBD1 (5 bases). The DNA of the CDR3 is TGTGCCAGCTCTGTGGCAGGGCTGGAAAAACTGTTTTTT. It translates to CASSVAGLEKLFF.